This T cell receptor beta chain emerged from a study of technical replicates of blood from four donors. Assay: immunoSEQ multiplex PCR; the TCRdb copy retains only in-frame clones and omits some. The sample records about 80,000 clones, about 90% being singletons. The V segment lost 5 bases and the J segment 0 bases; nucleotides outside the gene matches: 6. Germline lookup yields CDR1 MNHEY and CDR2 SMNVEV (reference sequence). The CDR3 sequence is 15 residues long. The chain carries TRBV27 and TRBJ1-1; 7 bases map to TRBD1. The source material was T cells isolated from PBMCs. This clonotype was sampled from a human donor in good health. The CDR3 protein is CASSLKTGMNTEAFF. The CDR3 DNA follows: TGTGCCAGCAGTCTAAAGACAGGGATGAACACTGAAGCTTTCTTT.